A selection of T cell receptor beta chains follows, all from one sample in a study of cytomegalovirus exposure and HLA in healthy donors. Profiled with immunoSEQ multiplex PCR; TCRdb holds only in-frame clones, not every one. The table records roughly 120,000 clones, less than 90% of them present only once. Sequenced: PBMCs. Receptor source: a man in his fifties or sixties in good health and CMV-seronegative. Both conserved end residues are part of each CDR3. The D gene is left open where the match is weak. Only some rows state a clone size, as once, few, many or a class for expanded clones.

abundance	d_gene	j_gene	v_gene	CDR3nt	CDR3aa
.	TRBD1	TRBJ2-7	TRBV29-1	TGCAGCGTTCTGGACAGGGGTTACGAGCAGTACTTC	CSVLDRGYEQYF
.	.	TRBJ1-1	TRBV4-2	TGTGCCAGCAGCCAACCGGGGGGTGGGTGGACTGAAGCTTTCTTT	CASSQPGGGWTEAFF
.	.	TRBJ2-2	TRBV5-1	TGCGCCAGCTTTGAGGGTAGCGGCACCGGGGAGCTGTTTTTT	CASFEGSGTGELFF
.	.	TRBJ1-1	TRBV5-6	TGTGCCAGCAGCTTTGAGGAGAACACTGAAGCTTTCTTT	CASSFEENTEAFF
.	.	TRBJ2-5	TRBV5-6	TGTGCCAGCAGCTTGGGGGCACAGGGATACCAAGAGACCCAGTACTTC	CASSLGAQGYQETQYF
.	.	TRBJ2-7	TRBV6-6	TGTGCCAGCAGTTACTCGGGAGGTCGGGCGGCCGGAGAGCAGTACTTC	CASSYSGGRAAGEQYF
.	.	TRBJ2-3	TRBV7-2	TGTGCCAGCAGCTTAGGGCGCTTAGCGACAGATACGCAGTATTTT	CASSLGRLATDTQYF
.	.	TRBJ1-4	TRBV18	TGTGCCAGCTCACCAGTCCCTCCAGGAACCCCTTCAGAAAAACTGTTTTTT	CASSPVPPGTPSEKLFF
.	.	TRBJ1-4	TRBV4-3	TGCGCCAGCAGCCAAGATAAAGCAGGGGCCCATGAAAAACTGTTTTTT	CASSQDKAGAHEKLFF
.	.	TRBJ2-2	TRBV14	TGTGCCAGCAGGCGGCTAGGTTCTGCCGGGGAGCTGTTTTTT	CASRRLGSAGELFF
.	TRBD2	TRBJ2-2	TRBV4-2	TGTGCCAGCAGCCAGGCCGGACTAGTCCCCGGGGAGCTGTTTTTT	CASSQAGLVPGELFF
.	.	TRBJ1-1	TRBV15	TGTGCCACCAGATTTCAGGGGCACACTGAAGCTTTCTTT	CATRFQGHTEAFF
.	TRBD1	TRBJ1-1	TRBV6-6	TGTGCCAGCAGTTACTCCCTGACAGGGGAGGCTTTCTTT	CASSYSLTGEAFF
few	.	TRBJ2-5	TRBV25-1	TGTGCCAGCTGTTCGGGAGAGACCCAGTACTTC	CASCSGETQYF
.	.	TRBJ1-3	TRBV7-9	TGTGCCAGCAGCTTAGACAGGAACTCTGGAAACACCATATATTTT	CASSLDRNSGNTIYF
few	TRBD1	TRBJ2-1	TRBV5-1	TGCGCCAGCAGCTCCTCTCTACCTGGACAGGGGGCTCGGAATGAGCAGTTCTTC	CASSSSLPGQGARNEQFF
.	.	TRBJ2-2	TRBV5-4	TGTGCCAGCAGCTCCCCCCGAGGAGGGCCCGGGGAGCTGTTTTTT	CASSSPRGGPGELFF
.	.	TRBJ2-7	TRBV25-1	TGTGCCAGCAGTGAACCCCTAGCATCCCGCTACGAGCAGTACTTC	CASSEPLASRYEQYF
.	.	TRBJ1-5	TRBV18	TGTGCCAGCTCACCCCAGCACGGGGTCGGGAGCAATCAGCCCCAGCATTTT	CASSPQHGVGSNQPQHF